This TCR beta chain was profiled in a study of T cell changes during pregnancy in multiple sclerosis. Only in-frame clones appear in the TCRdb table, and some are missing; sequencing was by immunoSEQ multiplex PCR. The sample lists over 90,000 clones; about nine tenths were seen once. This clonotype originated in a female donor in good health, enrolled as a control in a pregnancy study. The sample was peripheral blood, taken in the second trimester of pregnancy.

The CDR3 loop reads CASSPGGAATSGNNEQYF. The DNA for the CDR3 is TGTGCCAGCAGCCCAGGGGGCGCGGCGACTAGCGGGAACAACGAGCAGTACTTC. The chain links TRBV7-2 to TRBJ2-7; 11 bases are a match to TRBD2. This CDR3 is 18 amino acids long. Germline CDR1 and CDR2: SGHTA and FQGNSA. V lost 5 bases and J lost 5; bases outside the gene matches: 17.